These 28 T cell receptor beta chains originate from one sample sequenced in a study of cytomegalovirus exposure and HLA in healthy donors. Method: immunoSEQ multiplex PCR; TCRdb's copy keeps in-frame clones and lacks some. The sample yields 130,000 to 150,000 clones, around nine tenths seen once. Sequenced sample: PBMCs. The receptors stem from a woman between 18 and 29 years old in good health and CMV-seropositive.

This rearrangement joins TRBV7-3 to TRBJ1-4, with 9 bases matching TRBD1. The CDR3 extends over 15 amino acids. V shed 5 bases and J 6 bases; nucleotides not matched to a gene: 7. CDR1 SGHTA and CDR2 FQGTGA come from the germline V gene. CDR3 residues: CASSATGTGYEKLFF. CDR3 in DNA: TGTGCCAGCAGCGCAACGGGGACAGGGTATGAAAAACTGTTTTTT.

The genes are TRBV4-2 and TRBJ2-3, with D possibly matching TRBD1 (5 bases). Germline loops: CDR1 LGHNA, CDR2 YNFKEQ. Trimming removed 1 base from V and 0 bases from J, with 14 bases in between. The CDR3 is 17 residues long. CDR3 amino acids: CASSQATGFTSTDTQYF. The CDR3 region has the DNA TGTGCCAGCAGCCAAGCTACAGGATTTACTAGCACAGATACGCAGTATTTT.

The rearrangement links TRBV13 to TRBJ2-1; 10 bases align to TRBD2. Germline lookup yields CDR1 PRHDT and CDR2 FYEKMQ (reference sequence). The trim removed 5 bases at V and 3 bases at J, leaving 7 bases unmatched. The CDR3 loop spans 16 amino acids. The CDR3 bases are TGTGCCAGCAGCCCCACACCTAGCGGGAGCTACAATGAGCAGTTCTTC. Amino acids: CASSPTPSGSYNEQFF. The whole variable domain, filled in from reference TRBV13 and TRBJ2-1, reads AAGVIQSPRHLIKEKRETATLKCYPIPRHDTVYWYQQGPGQDPQFLISFYEKMQSDKGSIPDRFSAQQFSDYHSELNMSSLELGDSALYFCASSPTPSGSYNEQFFGPGTRLTVL.

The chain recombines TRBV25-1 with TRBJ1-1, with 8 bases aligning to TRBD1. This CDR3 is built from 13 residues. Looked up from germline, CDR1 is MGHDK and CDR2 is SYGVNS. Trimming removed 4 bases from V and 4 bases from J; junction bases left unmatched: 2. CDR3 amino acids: CASSGGQVTEAFF. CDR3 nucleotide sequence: TGTGCCAGCAGTGGGGGACAGGTCACTGAAGCTTTCTTT.

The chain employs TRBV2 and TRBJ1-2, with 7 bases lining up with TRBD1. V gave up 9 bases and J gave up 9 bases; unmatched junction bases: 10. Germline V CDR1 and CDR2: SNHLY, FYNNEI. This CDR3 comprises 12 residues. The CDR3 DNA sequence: TGTGCCAGTGACAGGGAGCGTAATAGCTACACCTTC. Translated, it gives CASDRERNSYTF.

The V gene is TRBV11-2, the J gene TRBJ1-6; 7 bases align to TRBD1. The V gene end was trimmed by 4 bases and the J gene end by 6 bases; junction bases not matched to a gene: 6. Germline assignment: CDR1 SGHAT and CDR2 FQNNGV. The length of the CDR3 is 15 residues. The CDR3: CASSSLTGSNSPLHF. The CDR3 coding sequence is TGTGCCAGCAGCTCATTGACAGGGAGTAATTCACCCCTCCACTTT.

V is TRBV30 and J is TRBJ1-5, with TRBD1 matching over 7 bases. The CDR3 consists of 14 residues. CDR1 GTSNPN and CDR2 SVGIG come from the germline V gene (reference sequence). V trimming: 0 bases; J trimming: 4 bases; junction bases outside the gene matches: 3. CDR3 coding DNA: TGTGCCTGGAGTGTACAGGGGTGGAATCAGCCCCAGCATTTT. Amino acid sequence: CAWSVQGWNQPQHF.

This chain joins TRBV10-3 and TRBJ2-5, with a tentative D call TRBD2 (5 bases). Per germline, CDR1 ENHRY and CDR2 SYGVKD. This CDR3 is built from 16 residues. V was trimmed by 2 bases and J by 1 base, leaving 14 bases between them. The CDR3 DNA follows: TGTGCCATCAGTGAGGGCGGTAGAGGAGGCCAAGAGACCCAGTACTTC. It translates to CAISEGGRGGQETQYF.

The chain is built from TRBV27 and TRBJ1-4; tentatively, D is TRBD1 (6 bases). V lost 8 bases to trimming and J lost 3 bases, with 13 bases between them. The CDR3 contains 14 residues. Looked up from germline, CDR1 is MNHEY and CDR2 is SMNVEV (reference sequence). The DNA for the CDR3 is TGTGCCAGCGCCTTCAGGGGATCTAATGAAAAACTGTTTTTT. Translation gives CASAFRGSNEKLFF.

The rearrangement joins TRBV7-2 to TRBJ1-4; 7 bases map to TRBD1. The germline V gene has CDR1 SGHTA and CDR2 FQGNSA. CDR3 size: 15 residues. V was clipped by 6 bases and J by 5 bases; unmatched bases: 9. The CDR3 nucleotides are TGTGCCAGCAGATACGAGGGACAGCACAATGAAAAACTGTTTTTT. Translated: CASRYEGQHNEKLFF.

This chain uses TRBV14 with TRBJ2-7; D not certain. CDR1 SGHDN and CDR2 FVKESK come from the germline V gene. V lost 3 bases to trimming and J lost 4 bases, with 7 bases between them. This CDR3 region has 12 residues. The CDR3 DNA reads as TGTGCCAGCAGCCACACTTTTTACGAGCAGTACTTC. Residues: CASSHTFYEQYF. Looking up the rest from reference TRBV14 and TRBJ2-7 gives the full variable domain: EAGVTQFPSHSVIEKGQTVTLRCDPISGHDNLYWYRRVMGKEIKFLLHFVKESKQDESGMPNNRFLAERTGGTYSTLKVQPAELEDSGVYFCASSHTFYEQYFGPGTRLTVT.

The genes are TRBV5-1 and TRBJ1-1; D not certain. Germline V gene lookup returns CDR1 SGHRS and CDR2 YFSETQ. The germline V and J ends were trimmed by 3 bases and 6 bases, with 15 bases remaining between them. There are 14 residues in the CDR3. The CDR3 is CASSSRVYGAEAFF. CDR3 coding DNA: TGCGCCAGCAGCTCGCGGGTCTACGGCGCTGAAGCTTTCTTT.

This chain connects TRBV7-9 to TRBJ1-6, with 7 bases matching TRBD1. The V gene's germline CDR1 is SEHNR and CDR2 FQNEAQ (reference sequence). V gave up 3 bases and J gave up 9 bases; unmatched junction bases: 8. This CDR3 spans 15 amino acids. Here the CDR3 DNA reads TGTGCCAGCAGCTTCGGTGACAGGGAAAGTTCACCCCTCCACTTT. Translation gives CASSFGDRESSPLHF.

The chain's CDR3 is CASSPNPGQWQETQYF. CDR3 nucleotide sequence: TGCGCCAGCAGCCCCAATCCAGGACAGTGGCAAGAGACCCAGTACTTC. The chain has TRBV4-1 and TRBJ2-5, with D tentatively TRBD1 (6 bases). The V and J ends lost 4 bases and 2 bases respectively, with 17 bases between them. Germline assignment: CDR1 MGHRA and CDR2 YSYEKL. The CDR3 has 16 residues.

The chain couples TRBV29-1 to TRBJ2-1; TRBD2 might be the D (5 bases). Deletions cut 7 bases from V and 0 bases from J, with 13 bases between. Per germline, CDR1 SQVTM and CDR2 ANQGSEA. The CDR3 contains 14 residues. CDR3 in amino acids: CSGTTRSSYNEQFF. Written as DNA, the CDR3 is TGCAGCGGTACCACTAGGAGCTCCTACAATGAGCAGTTCTTC.

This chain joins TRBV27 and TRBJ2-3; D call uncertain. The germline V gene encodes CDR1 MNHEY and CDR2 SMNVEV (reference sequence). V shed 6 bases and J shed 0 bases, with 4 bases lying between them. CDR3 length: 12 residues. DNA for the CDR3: TGTGCCAGCAGATCTAGCACAGATACGCAGTATTTT. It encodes CASRSSTDTQYF.

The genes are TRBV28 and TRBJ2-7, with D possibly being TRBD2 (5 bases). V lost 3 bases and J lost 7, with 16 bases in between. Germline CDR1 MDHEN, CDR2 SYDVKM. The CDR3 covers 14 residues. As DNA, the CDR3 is TGTGCCAGCAGTTTTGTTCACGTCGGGGAGGAGCAGTACTTC. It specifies CASSFVHVGEEQYF.

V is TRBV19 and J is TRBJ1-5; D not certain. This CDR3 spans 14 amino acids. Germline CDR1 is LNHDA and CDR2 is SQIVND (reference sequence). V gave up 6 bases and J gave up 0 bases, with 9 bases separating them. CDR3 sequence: CASSAAHSNQPQHF. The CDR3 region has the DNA TGTGCCAGTAGCGCCGCGCATAGCAATCAGCCCCAGCATTTT.

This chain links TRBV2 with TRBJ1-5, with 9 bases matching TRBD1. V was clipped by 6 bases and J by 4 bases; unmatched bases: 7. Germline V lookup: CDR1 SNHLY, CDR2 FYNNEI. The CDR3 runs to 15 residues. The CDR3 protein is CASSFGTGRNQPQHF. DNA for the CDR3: TGTGCCAGCAGCTTCGGGACAGGGCGAAATCAGCCCCAGCATTTT.

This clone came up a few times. The chain's CDR3 is CASTDSYTGELFF. CDR3 in DNA: TGTGCCAGCACCGACAGTTACACCGGGGAGCTGTTTTTT. The chain carries TRBV7-4 and TRBJ2-2; a possible D gene is TRBD1 (5 bases). The CDR3 has 13 amino acids. V was cut by 7 bases and J by 3 bases, with 9 bases left in between. In germline, CDR1 is SGHVT, CDR2 SQSDAQ.

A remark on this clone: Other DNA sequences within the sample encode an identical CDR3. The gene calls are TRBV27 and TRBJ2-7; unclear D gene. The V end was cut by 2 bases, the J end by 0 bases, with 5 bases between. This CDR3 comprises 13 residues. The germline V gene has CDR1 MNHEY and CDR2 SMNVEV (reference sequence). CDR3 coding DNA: TGTGCCAGCAGTTTAACTCCCTCCTACGAGCAGTACTTC. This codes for CASSLTPSYEQYF.

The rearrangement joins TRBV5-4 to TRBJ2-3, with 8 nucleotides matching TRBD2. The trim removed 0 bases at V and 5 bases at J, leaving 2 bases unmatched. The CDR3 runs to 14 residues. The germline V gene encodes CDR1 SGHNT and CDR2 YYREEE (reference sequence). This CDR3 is CASSLASGGDTQYF. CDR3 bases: TGTGCCAGCAGCTTGGCAAGCGGGGGAGATACGCAGTATTTT.

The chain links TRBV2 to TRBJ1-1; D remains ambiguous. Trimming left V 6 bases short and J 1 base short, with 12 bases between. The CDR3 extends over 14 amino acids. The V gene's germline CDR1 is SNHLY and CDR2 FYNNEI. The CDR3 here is CASSFGEGNTEAFF. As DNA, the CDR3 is TGTGCCAGCAGCTTCGGGGAAGGGAACACTGAAGCTTTCTTT. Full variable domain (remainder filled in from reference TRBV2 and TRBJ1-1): EPEVTQTPSHQVTQMGQEVILRCVPISNHLYFYWYRQILGQKVEFLVSFYNNEISEKSEIFDDQFSVERPDGSNFTLKIRSTKLEDSAMYFCASSFGEGNTEAFFGQGTRLTVV.

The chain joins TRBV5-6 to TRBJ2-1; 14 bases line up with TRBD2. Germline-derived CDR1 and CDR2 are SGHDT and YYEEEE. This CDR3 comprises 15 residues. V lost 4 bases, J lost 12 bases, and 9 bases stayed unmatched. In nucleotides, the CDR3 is TGTGCCAGCAGCAACGGACTAGCGGGGGGAGAACGGCAGTTCTTC. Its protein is CASSNGLAGGERQFF.

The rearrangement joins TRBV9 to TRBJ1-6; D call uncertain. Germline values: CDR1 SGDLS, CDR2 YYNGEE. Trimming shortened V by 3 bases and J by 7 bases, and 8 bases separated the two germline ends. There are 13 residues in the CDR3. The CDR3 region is CASSGNRNSPLHF. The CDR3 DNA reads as TGTGCCAGCAGCGGCAACAGAAATTCACCCCTCCACTTT.

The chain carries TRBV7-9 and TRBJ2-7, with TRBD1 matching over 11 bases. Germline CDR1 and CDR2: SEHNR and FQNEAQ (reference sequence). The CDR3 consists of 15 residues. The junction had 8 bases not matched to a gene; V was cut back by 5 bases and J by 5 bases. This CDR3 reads CASSRTGGAGDEQYF. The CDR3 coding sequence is TGTGCCAGCAGCAGGACAGGGGGCGCGGGCGACGAGCAGTACTTC. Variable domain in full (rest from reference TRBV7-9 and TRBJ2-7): DTGVSQNPRHKITKRGQNVTFRCDPISEHNRLYWYRQTLGQGPEFLTYFQNEAQLEKSRLLSDRFSAERPKGSFSTLEIQRTEQGDSAMYLCASSRTGGAGDEQYFGPGTRLTVT.

The CDR3 bases are TGTGCCAGCAGCCTCTGGCGCAAGCGTAACTATGGCTACACCTTC. It translates to CASSLWRKRNYGYTF. The chain joins TRBV5-6 to TRBJ1-2, with D uncertain. V lost 4 bases, J lost 1 base, and 14 bases lay in between. Germline V CDR1 and CDR2: SGHDT, YYEEEE. This CDR3 contains 15 residues.

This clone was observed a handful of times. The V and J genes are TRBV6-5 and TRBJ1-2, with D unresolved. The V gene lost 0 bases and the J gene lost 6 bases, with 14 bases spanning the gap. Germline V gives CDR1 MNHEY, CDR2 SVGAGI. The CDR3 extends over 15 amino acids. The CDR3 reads CASSYSRGGADGYTF. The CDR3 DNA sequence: TGTGCCAGCAGTTACTCACGGGGTGGCGCTGATGGCTACACCTTC.